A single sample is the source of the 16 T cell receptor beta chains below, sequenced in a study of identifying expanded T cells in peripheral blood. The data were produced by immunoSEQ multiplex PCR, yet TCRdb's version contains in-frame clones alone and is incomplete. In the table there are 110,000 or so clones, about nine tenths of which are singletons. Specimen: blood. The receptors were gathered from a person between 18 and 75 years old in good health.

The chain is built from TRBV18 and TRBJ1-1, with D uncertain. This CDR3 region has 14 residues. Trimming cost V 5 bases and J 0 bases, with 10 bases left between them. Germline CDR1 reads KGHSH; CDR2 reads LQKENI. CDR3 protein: CASSEMTVNTEAFF. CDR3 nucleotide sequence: TGTGCCAGCTCAGAGATGACGGTGAACACTGAAGCTTTCTTT. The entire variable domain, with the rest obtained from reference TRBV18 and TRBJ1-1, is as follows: NAGVMQNPRHLVRRRGQEARLRCSPMKGHSHVYWYRQLPEEGLKFMVYLQKENIIDESGMPKERFSAEFPKEGPSILRIQQVVRGDSAAYFCASSEMTVNTEAFFGQGTRLTVV.

The CDR3 region has the DNA TGTGCCAGCAGTGACACAGGTCGGTATCAGCCCCAGCATTTT. Its translation is CASSDTGRYQPQHF. The chain combines TRBV6-1 with TRBJ1-5, with D possibly being TRBD1 (5 bases). There are 14 residues in the CDR3. Germline CDR1 MNHNS, CDR2 SASEGT. The V gene lost 3 bases and the J gene lost 5 bases, with 11 bases spanning the gap.

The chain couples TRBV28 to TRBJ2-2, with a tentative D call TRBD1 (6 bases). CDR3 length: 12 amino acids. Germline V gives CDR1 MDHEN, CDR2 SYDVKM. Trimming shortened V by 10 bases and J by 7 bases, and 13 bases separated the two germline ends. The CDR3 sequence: CATRGGNGELFF. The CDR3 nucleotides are TGTGCCACCAGGGGTGGGAACGGGGAGCTGTTTTTT.

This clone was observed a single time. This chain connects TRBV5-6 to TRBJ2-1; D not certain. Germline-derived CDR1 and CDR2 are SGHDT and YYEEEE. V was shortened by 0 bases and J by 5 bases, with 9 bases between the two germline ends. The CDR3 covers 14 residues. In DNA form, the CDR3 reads TGTGCCAGCAGCTTGGTCGGCGCCCACAATGAGCAGTTCTTC. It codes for CASSLVGAHNEQFF.

CDR3 sequence reads: CASSPQGPSNTGELFF. For the CDR3, the DNA is TGTGCCAGCTCCCCTCAGGGGCCTTCGAACACCGGGGAGCTGTTTTTT. The rearrangement joins TRBV18 to TRBJ2-2, with D possibly matching TRBD1 (6 bases). This CDR3 is 16 amino acids long. Trimming pared 6 bases from V and 0 bases from J, leaving 14 bases between. CDR1 and CDR2 (germline): KGHSH, LQKENI.

DNA for the CDR3: TGTGCCACCAGCATTGGGACTAGCGGTAGCTCCTACGAGCAGTACTTC. Translating gives CATSIGTSGSSYEQYF. This chain links TRBV15 with TRBJ2-7, with 11 bases that match TRBD2. The CDR3 has 16 amino acids. Trimming removed 4 bases from V and 0 bases from J; junction bases left unmatched: 5. CDR1 is LNHNV and CDR2 is YYDKDF in the germline V gene (reference sequence).

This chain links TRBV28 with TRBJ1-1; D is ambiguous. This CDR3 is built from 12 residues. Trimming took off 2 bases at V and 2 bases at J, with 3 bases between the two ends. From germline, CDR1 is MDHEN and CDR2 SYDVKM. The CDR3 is CASSLPNTEAFF. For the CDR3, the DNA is TGTGCCAGCAGTTTACCTAACACTGAAGCTTTCTTT.

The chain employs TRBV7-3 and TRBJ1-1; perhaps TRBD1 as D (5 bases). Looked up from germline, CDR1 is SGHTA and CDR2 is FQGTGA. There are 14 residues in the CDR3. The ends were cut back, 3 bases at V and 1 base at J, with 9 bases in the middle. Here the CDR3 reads CASSFRDANTEAFF. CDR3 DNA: TGTGCCAGCAGCTTCAGGGATGCGAACACTGAAGCTTTCTTT.

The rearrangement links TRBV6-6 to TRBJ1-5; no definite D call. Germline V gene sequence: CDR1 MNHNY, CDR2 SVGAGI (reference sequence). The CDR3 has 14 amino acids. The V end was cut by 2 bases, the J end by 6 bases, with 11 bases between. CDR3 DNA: TGTGCCAGCAGTTACCTAGTCAACGGTCAGCCCCAGCATTTT. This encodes CASSYLVNGQPQHF.

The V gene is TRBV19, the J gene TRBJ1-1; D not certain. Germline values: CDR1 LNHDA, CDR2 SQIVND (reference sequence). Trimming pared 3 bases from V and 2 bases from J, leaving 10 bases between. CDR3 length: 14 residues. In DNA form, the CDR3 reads TGTGCCAGTAGTATCTGGGGTGGAAACACTGAAGCTTTCTTT. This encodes CASSIWGGNTEAFF.

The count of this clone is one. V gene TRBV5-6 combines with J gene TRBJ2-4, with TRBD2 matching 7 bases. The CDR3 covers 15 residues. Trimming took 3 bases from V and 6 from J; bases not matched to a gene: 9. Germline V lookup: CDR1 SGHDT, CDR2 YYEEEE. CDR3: CASSSNGGTRNIQYF. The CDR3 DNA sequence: TGTGCCAGCAGCTCCAACGGGGGGACGAGAAACATTCAGTACTTC.

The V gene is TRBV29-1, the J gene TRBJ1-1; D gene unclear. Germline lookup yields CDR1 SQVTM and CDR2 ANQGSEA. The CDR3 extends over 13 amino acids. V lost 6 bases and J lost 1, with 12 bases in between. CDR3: CSVRGPQNTEAFF. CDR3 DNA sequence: TGCAGCGTCAGAGGGCCGCAGAACACTGAAGCTTTCTTT.

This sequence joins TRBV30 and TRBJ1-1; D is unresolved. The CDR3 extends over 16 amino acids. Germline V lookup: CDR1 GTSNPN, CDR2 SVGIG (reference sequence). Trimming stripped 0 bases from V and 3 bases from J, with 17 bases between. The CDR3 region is CAWSVVAASGYTEAFF. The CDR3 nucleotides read TGTGCCTGGAGTGTAGTTGCAGCCAGTGGGTACACTGAAGCTTTCTTT.

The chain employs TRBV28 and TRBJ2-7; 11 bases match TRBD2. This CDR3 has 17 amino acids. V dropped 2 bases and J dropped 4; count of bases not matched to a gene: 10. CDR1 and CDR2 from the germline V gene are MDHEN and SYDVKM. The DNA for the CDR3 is TGTGCCAGCAGTTTAAGGTATGGGACTAGCGGCTATTACGAGCAGTACTTC. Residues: CASSLRYGTSGYYEQYF.

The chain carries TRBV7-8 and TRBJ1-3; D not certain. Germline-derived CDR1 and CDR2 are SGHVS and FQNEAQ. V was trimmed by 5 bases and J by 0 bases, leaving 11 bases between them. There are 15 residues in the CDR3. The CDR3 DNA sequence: TGTGCCAGCAGCCCCGGAGGCGTCTCTGGAAACACCATATATTTT. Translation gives CASSPGGVSGNTIYF.

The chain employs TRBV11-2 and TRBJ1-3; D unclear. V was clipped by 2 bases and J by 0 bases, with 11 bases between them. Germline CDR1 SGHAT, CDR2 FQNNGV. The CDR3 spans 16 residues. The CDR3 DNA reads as TGTGCCAGCAGCTTACTACGGTCCAGCTCTGGAAACACCATATATTTT. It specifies CASSLLRSSSGNTIYF. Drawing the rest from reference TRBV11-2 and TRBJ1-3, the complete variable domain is EAGVAQSPRYKIIEKRQSVAFWCNPISGHATLYWYQQILGQGPKLLIQFQNNGVVDDSQLPKDRFSAERLKGVDSTLKIQPAKLEDSAVYLCASSLLRSSSGNTIYFGEGSWLTVV.